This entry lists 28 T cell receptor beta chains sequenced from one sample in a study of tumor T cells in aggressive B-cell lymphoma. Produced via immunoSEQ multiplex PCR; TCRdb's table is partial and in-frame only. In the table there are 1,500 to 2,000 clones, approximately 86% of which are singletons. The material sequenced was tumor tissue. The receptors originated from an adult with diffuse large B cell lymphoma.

CDR3 DNA: TGTGCCAGCAGCTCCGGACAGGGGGCGGATACGCAGTATTTT. Amino acids: CASSSGQGADTQYF. The chain employs TRBV7-3 and TRBJ2-3; 11 positions agree with TRBD1. J lost 6 bases, V lost 4 bases, and 3 bases had no gene match. Germline V gene lookup returns CDR1 SGHTA and CDR2 FQGTGA. This CDR3 is built from 14 residues.

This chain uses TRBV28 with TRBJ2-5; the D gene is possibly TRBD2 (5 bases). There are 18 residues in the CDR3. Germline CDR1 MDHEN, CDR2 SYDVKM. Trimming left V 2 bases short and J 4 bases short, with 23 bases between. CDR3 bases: TGTGCCAGCAGTTTAGCGGGCAAGTGGCGATCCCTCTTAGAGACCCAGTACTTC. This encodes CASSLAGKWRSLLETQYF.

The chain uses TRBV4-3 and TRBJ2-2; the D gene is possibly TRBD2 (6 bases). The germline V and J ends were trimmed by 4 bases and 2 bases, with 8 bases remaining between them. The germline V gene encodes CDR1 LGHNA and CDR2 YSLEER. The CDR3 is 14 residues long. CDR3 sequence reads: CASSPGTNTGELFF. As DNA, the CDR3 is TGCGCCAGCAGCCCCGGGACTAACACCGGGGAGCTGTTTTTT.

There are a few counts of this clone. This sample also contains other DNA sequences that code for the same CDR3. The CDR3 DNA reads TGTGCCAGCAGCTTTTTCGGGGGGGCGAACACCGGGGAGCTGTTTTTT. Translation gives CASSFFGGANTGELFF. The chain joins TRBV5-8 to TRBJ2-2; the match to TRBD2 covers 8 bases. The germline gives CDR1 SGHTS, CDR2 YDEGEE. The V and J ends lost 2 bases and 0 bases, in that order; junction bases with no gene match: 3. There are 16 residues in the CDR3. The full variable domain, its missing parts supplied by reference TRBV5-8 and TRBJ2-2, is EAGVTQSPTHLIKTRGQQATLRCSPISGHTSVYWYQQALGLGLQFLLWYDEGEERNRGNFPPRFSGRQFPNYSSELNVNALELEDSALYLCASSFFGGANTGELFFGEGSRLTVL.

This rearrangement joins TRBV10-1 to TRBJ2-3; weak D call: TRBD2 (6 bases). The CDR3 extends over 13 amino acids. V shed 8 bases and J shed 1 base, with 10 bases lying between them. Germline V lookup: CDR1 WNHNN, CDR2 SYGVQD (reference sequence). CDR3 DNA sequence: TGCGCCAGCGGGCGGGGAGGCACAGATACGCAGTATTTT. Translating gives CASGRGGTDTQYF.

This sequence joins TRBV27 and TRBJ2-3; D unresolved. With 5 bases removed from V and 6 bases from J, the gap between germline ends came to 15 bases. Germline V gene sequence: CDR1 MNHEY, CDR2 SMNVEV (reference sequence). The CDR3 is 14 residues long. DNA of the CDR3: TGTGCCAGCAGTCTTTCTCCCACCGGGGATACGCAGTATTTT. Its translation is CASSLSPTGDTQYF.

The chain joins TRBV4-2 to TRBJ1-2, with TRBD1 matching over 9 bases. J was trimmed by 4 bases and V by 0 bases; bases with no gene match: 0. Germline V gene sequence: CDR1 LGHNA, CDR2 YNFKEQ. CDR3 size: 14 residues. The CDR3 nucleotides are TGTGCCAGCAGCCAAGAACAGGGGGCCTATGGCTACACCTTC. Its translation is CASSQEQGAYGYTF.

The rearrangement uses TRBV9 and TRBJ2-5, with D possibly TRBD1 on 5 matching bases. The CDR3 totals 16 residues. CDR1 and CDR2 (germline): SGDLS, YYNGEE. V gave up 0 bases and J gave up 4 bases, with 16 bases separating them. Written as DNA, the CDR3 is TGTGCCAGCAGCGTAGATTCAAGGGGAAGGAGAGAGACCCAGTACTTC. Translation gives CASSVDSRGRRETQYF.

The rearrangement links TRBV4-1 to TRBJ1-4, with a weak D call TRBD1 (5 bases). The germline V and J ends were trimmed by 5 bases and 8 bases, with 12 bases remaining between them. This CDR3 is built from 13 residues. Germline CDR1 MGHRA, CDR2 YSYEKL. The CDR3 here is CASSLGEEEKLFF. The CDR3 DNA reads TGCGCCAGCAGCTTAGGGGAGGAGGAAAAACTGTTTTTT.

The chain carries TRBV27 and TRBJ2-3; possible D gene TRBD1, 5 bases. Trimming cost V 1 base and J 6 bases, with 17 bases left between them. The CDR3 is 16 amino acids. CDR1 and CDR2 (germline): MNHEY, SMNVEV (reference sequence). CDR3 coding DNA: TGTGCCAGCAGTTTATTTTCACAGGACGGTTTCGATACGCAGTATTTT. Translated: CASSLFSQDGFDTQYF.

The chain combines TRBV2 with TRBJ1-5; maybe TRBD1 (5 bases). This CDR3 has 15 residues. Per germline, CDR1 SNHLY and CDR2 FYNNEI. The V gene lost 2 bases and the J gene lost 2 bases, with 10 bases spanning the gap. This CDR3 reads CASSENTGGNQPQHF. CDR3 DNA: TGTGCCAGCAGTGAAAACACGGGGGGCAATCAGCCCCAGCATTTT.

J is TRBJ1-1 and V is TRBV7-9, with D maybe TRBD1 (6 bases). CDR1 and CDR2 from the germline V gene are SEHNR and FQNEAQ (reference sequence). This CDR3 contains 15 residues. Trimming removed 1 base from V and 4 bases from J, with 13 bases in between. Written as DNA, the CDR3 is TGTGCCAGCAGCTTAGGAGGGGGGAGGGGCACTGAAGCTTTCTTT. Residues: CASSLGGGRGTEAFF.

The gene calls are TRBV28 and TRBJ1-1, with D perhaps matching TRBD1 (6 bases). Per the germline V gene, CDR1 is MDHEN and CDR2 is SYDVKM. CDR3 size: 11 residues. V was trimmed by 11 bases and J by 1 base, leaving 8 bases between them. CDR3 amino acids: CAAGANTEAFF. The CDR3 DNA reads TGTGCCGCGGGGGCGAACACTGAAGCTTTCTTT.

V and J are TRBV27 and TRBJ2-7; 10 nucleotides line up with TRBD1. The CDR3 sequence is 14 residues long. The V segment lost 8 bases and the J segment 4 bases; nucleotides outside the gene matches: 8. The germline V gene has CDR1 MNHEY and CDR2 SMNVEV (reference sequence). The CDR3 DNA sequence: TGTGCCAGCGGGACCGGGACAGGGGCGTACGAGCAGTACTTC. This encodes CASGTGTGAYEQYF.

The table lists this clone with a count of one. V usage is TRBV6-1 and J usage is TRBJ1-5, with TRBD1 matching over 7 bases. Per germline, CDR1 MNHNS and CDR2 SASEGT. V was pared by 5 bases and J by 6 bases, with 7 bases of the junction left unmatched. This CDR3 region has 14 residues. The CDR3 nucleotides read TGTGCCAGCAGTCCCACAGGGGCGCGTCAGCCCCAGCATTTT. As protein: CASSPTGARQPQHF.

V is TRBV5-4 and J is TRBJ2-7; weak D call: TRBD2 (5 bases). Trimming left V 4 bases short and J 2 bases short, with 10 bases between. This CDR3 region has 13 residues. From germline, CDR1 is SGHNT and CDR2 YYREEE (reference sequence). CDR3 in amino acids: CASSITGTYEQYF. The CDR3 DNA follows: TGTGCCAGCAGCATAACCGGGACCTACGAGCAGTACTTC.

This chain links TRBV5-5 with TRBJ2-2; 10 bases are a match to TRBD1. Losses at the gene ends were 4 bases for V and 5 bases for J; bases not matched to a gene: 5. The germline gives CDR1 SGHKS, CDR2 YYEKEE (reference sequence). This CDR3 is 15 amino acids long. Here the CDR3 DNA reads TGTGCCAGCAGCCGGGGACAGGGGAGGACCGGGGAGCTGTTTTTT. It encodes CASSRGQGRTGELFF. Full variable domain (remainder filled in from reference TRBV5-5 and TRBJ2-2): DAGVTQSPTHLIKTRGQQVTLRCSPISGHKSVSWYQQVLGQGPQFIFQYYEKEERGRGNFPDRFSARQFPNYSSELNVNALLLGDSALYLCASSRGQGRTGELFFGEGSRLTVL.

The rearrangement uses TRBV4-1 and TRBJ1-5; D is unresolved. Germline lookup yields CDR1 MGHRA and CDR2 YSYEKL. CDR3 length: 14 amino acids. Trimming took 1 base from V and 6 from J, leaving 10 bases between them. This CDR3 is CASSQAIRVQPQHF. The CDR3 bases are TGCGCCAGCAGCCAAGCTATACGGGTTCAGCCCCAGCATTTT.

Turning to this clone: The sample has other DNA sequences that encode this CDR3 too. CDR3 in DNA: TGTGCCAGCAGCTTTGGCGGCGGAGAGCTGTTTTTT. Encoded protein: CASSFGGGELFF. The chain carries TRBV7-9 and TRBJ2-2; D remains unclear. This CDR3 contains 12 residues. Germline V gives CDR1 SEHNR, CDR2 FQNEAQ (reference sequence). V was shortened by 3 bases and J by 11 bases, with 10 bases between the two germline ends.

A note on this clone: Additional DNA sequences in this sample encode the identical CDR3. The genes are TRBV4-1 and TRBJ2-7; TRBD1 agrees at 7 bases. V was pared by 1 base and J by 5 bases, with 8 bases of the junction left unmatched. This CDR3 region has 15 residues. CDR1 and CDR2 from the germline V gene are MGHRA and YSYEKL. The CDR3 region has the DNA TGCGCCAGCAGCCAAGTGACAGGGAGTTTCCACGAGCAGTACTTC. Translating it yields CASSQVTGSFHEQYF.

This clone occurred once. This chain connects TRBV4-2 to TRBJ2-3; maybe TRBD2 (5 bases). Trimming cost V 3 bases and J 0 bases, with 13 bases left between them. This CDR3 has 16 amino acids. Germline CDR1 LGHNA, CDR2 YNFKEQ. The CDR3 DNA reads TGTGCCAGCAGCCAGCCACCGGGATTTAGCACAGATACGCAGTATTTT. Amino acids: CASSQPPGFSTDTQYF.

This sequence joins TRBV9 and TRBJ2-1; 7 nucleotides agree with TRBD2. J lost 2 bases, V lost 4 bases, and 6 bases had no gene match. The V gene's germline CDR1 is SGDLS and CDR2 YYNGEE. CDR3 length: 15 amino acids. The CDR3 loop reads CASSQRGGTYNEQFF. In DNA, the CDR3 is TGTGCCAGCAGCCAGCGCGGGGGAACCTACAATGAGCAGTTCTTC.

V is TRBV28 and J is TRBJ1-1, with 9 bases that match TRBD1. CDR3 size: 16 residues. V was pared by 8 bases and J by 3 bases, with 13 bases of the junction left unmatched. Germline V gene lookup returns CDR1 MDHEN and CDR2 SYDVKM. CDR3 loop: CASATLQGASDTEAFF. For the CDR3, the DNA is TGTGCCAGCGCGACCTTACAGGGGGCTTCGGACACTGAAGCTTTCTTT.

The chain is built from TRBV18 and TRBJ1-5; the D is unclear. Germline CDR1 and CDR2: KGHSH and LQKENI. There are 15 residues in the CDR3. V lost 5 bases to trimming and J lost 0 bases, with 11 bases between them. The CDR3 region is CASSAGFLSNQPQHF. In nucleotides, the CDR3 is TGTGCCAGCTCAGCGGGGTTCCTTAGCAATCAGCCCCAGCATTTT. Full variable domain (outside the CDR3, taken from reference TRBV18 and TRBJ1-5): NAGVMQNPRHLVRRRGQEARLRCSPMKGHSHVYWYRQLPEEGLKFMVYLQKENIIDESGMPKERFSAEFPKEGPSILRIQQVVRGDSAAYFCASSAGFLSNQPQHFGDGTRLSIL.

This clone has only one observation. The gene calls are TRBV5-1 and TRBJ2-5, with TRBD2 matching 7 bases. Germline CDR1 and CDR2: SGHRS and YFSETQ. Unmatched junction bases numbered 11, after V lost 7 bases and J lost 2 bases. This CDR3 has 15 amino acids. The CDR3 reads CASGGGSGIQETQYF. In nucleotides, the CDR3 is TGCGCCAGCGGGGGGGGTAGCGGAATACAAGAGACCCAGTACTTC.

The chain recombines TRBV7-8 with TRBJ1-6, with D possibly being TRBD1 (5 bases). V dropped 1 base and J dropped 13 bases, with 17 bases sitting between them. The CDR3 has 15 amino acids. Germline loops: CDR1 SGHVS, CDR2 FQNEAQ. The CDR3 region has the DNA TGTGCCAGCAGCTTAGGAGGCAGGGCCCAGGGCCCCCTCCACTTT. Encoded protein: CASSLGGRAQGPLHF.

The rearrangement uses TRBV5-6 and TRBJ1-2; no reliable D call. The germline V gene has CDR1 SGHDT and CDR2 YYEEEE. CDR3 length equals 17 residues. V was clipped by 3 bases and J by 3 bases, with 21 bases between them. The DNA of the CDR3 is TGTGCCAGCAGCTATCGGCCGGTACCCTCGGGGTACTATGGCTACACCTTC. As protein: CASSYRPVPSGYYGYTF.

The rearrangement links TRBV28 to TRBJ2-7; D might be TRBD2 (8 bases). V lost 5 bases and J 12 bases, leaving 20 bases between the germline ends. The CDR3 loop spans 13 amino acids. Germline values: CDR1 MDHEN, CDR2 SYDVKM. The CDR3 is CASSPGGDRDWYF. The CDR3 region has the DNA TGTGCCAGCAGTCCGGGGGGGGACAGAGATTGGTACTTC.